This T cell receptor (beta chain) was sequenced in a study of cytomegalovirus exposure and HLA in healthy donors. This clone was observed once. The antigen remains undetermined. From germline, CDR1 is SEHNR and CDR2 FQNEAQ (reference sequence). V was pared by 0 bases and J by 6 bases, with 12 bases between. This CDR3 contains 15 residues. Both 60 Vbeta primers and 13 Jbeta primers went into the PCR. Method: immunoSEQ multiplex PCR; TCRdb's copy keeps in-frame clones and lacks some. The profile shows 150,000 or so clones, 60% to 80% of them singletons. Overall study findings and caveats: Among TCR beta chains, those listed as cytomegalovirus-associated numbered more than 150. Productive rates of about 87% or about 30% were seen for most TCR beta V segments in an earlier analysis. TCR beta sequences numbering fewer than 20,000 were associated with HLA alleles at 0.05 false discovery rate in a later analysis.

Sequencing input: PBMCs. The V and J genes are TRBV7-9 and TRBJ1-5, with D uncertain. The TCR comes from a man aged 50 to 60 in good health and CMV-seropositive. In nucleotides, the CDR3 is TGTGCCAGCAGCTTAGCGTCGGGGTCCGGTCAGCCCCAGCATTTT. Its translation: CASSLASGSGQPQHF.